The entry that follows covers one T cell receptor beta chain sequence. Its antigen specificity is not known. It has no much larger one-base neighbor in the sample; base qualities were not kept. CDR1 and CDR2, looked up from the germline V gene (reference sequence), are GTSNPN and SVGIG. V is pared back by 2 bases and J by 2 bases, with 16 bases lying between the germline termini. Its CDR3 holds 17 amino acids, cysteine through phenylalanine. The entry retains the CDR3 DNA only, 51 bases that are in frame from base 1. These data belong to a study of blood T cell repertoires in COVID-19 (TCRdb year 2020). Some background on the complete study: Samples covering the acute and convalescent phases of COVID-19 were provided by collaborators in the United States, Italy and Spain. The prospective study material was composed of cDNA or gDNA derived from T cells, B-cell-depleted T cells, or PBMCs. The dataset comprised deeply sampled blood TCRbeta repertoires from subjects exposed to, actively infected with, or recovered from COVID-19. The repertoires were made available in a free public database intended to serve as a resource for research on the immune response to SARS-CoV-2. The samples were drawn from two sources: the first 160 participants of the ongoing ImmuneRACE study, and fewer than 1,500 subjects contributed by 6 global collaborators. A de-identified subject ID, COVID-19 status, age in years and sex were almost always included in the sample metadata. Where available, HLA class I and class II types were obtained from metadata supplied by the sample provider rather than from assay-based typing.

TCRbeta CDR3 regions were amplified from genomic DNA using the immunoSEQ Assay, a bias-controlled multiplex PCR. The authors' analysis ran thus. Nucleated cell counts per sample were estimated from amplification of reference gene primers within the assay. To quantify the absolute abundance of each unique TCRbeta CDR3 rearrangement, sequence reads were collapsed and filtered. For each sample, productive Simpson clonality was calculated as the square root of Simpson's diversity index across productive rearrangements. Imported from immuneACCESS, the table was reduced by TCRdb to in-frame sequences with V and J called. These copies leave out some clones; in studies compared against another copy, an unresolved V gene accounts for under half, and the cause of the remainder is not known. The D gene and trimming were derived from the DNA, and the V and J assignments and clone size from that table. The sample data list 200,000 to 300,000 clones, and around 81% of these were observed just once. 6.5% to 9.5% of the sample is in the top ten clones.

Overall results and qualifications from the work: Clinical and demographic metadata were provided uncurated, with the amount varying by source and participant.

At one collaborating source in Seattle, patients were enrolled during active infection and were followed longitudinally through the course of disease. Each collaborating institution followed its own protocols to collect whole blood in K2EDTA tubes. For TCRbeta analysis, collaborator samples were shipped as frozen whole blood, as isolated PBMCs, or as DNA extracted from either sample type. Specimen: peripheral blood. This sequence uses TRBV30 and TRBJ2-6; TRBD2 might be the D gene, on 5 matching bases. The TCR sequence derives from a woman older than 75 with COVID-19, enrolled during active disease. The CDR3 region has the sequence CAWSPRPLGPGANVLTF. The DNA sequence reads TGTGCCTGGAGTCCCCGACCACTAGGTCCTGGGGCCAACGTCCTGACTTTC.